This TCR beta chain emerged from a study of blood T cell repertoires in COVID-19. Study background: The samples span acute and convalescent COVID-19 from the United States, Italy and Spain. The analysed material was cDNA or gDNA that came from T cells, B-cell-depleted T cells, or PBMCs.

Germline CDR1 is MDHEN and CDR2 is SYDVKM. This CDR3 region has 13 residues. V lost 0 bases to trimming and J lost 2 bases, with 4 bases between them. Per the authors' pipeline: Nucleated cell counts were estimated from reference gene primer amplification. Libraries were prepared by immunoSEQ multiplex PCR; TCRdb keeps only in-frame clonotypes and omits some of them. V, J and clone size reflect that table, while D and trimming were determined from the DNA. The sample records 110,000 or so clones, about nine tenths being singletons. This rearrangement joins TRBV28 to TRBJ2-5; unclear D gene. Sequencing input: peripheral blood. The source of this sequence is a man aged 70-80 years who had recovered from COVID-19. CDR3 in amino acids: CASSLWTQETQYF. The CDR3 DNA sequence: TGTGCCAGCAGTTTATGGACACAAGAGACCCAGTACTTC.